A single sample gave rise to the 18 T cell receptor beta chains below, sequenced in a study of OX40 agonist ivuxolimab in advanced cancers. This table comes from immunoSEQ multiplex PCR, and its TCRdb copy is limited to in-frame clones, with some not included. The sample lists tens of thousands of clones, around 90% occurring once. The source material was CD4+ or CD8+ T cells sorted from blood, sampled in a trial of the OX40 agonist ivuxolimab. The receptors derive from an adult with an advanced solid tumor such as melanoma, head and neck, liver or kidney cancer.

The chain couples TRBV6-6 to TRBJ1-5, with a weak D call TRBD1 (5 bases). Between the trimmed V and J ends, which lost 2 bases and 3 bases, there was a span of 14 bases. Germline CDR1 and CDR2: MNHNY and SVGAGI (reference sequence). The CDR3 length is 16 residues. The CDR3 spells CASSYRTRGNNQPQHF. The CDR3 bases are TGTGCCAGCAGTTACCGTACTAGGGGCAACAATCAGCCCCAGCATTTT.

The chain couples TRBV19 to TRBJ2-1; TRBD2 matches at 11 bases. The V gene's germline CDR1 is LNHDA and CDR2 SQIVND (reference sequence). J was trimmed by 4 bases and V by 8 bases; bases with no gene match: 13. The CDR3 contains 17 residues. Written as DNA, the CDR3 is TGTGCCAGTGCCCACATTTCCGGGACTAGCGGTTACAATGAGCAGTTCTTC. Its translation is CASAHISGTSGYNEQFF.

The genes are TRBV5-6 and TRBJ1-6, with D possibly being TRBD1 (5 bases). Germline V gene data show CDR1 as SGHDT and CDR2 as YYEEEE. This CDR3 region has 17 residues. Trimming pared 3 bases from V and 0 bases from J, leaving 13 bases between. The CDR3: CASSSQWGNSYNSPLHF. The CDR3 DNA is TGTGCCAGCAGCTCTCAATGGGGGAACTCCTATAATTCACCCCTCCACTTT. Full variable domain (missing parts from reference TRBV5-6 and TRBJ1-6): DAGVTQSPTHLIKTRGQQVTLRCSPKSGHDTVSWYQQALGQGPQFIFQYYEEEERQRGNFPDRFSGHQFPNYSSELNVNALLLGDSALYLCASSSQWGNSYNSPLHFGNGTRLTVT.

V and J are TRBV10-3 and TRBJ2-1; D is tentatively TRBD1 or TRBD2 (5 bases each). The length of the CDR3 is 12 residues. Germline lookup yields CDR1 ENHRY and CDR2 SYGVKD. Between the trimmed V and J ends, which lost 6 bases and 7 bases, there was a span of 10 bases. CDR3 sequence reads: CAISPRENEQFF. The CDR3 DNA follows: TGTGCCATCAGCCCCAGGGAGAATGAGCAGTTCTTC.

This chain joins TRBV4-3 and TRBJ1-5, with D possibly matching TRBD1 (6 bases). The V gene's germline CDR1 is LGHNA and CDR2 YSLEER. CDR3 length: 15 residues. The germline V and J ends were trimmed by 1 base and 7 bases, with 14 bases remaining between them. In nucleotides, the CDR3 is TGCGCCAGCAGCCAAGCCCTACAGGGCCGGCAGCCCCAGCATTTT. Translated: CASSQALQGRQPQHF.

The chain couples TRBV7-6 to TRBJ2-7; 8 nucleotides align to TRBD2. The CDR3 loop spans 15 amino acids. Germline loops: CDR1 SGHVS, CDR2 FNYEAQ. J was trimmed by 2 bases and V by 3 bases; bases with no gene match: 6. For the CDR3, the DNA is TGTGCCAGCAGCTTGGGACTAGGACCTGCCTACGAGCAGTACTTC. As protein: CASSLGLGPAYEQYF.

This clone was seen just once. CDR3 DNA sequence: TGTGCCAGCAGTCCACCCTCCAAACTGGGCACTGAAGCTTTCTTT. Its protein product is CASSPPSKLGTEAFF. The chain employs TRBV28 and TRBJ1-1; D unresolved. Germline V gives CDR1 MDHEN, CDR2 SYDVKM. The CDR3 runs to 15 residues. With 5 bases removed from V and 4 bases from J, the gap between germline ends came to 17 bases.

This chain connects TRBV27 to TRBJ2-1; tentative D call: TRBD1 (6 bases). V lost 3 bases and J 7 bases, leaving 16 bases between the germline ends. Germline V gene lookup returns CDR1 MNHEY and CDR2 SMNVEV (reference sequence). CDR3 length: 15 residues. CDR3 nucleotide sequence: TGTGCCAGCAGTTTCCAGCCGGACAGAAGAAATGAGCAGTTCTTC. Translating it yields CASSFQPDRRNEQFF.

This clone was picked up a small number of times. This chain links TRBV6-5 with TRBJ1-2; D unresolved. The CDR3 extends over 13 amino acids. CDR1 and CDR2 (germline): MNHEY, SVGAGI. Deletions cut 7 bases from V and 5 bases from J, with 14 bases between. CDR3 sequence: CASNAGGPYGYTF. As DNA, the CDR3 is TGTGCCAGCAACGCCGGAGGGCCATATGGCTACACCTTC.

The chain couples TRBV4-2 to TRBJ1-2; the D gene is possibly TRBD1 (6 bases). Deletions cut 0 bases from V and 8 bases from J, with 16 bases between. The CDR3 has 15 amino acids. CDR1 is LGHNA and CDR2 is YNFKEQ in the germline V gene. CDR3 coding DNA: TGTGCCAGCAGCCAAGATGTAAACAGGGTGGGCGGCTACACCTTC. Translated: CASSQDVNRVGGYTF.

The gene calls are TRBV6-6 and TRBJ2-7; no reliable D call. This CDR3 has 14 amino acids. Germline CDR1 is MNHNY and CDR2 is SVGAGI (reference sequence). Deletions cut 0 bases from V and 5 bases from J, with 11 bases between. The CDR3 is CASSYSLQTHEQYF. The CDR3 DNA reads as TGTGCCAGCAGTTACTCCCTCCAAACCCACGAGCAGTACTTC.

V usage is TRBV9 and J usage is TRBJ2-3; D is undetermined. The germline gives CDR1 SGDLS, CDR2 YYNGEE. V was shortened by 3 bases and J by 0 bases, with 11 bases between the two germline ends. This CDR3 has 15 residues. CDR3 DNA: TGTGCCAGCAGCGCTTTTGTGGAAAGCACAGATACGCAGTATTTT. Protein sequence: CASSAFVESTDTQYF.

V usage is TRBV25-1 and J usage is TRBJ2-7; 8 nucleotides agree with TRBD1. V was clipped by 3 bases and J by 3 bases; unmatched bases: 7. CDR1 is MGHDK and CDR2 is SYGVNS in the germline V gene. The length of the CDR3 is 15 residues. In nucleotides, the CDR3 is TGTGCCAGCAGTGATACCACCACAGGGGGCTACGAGCAGTACTTC. This translates into CASSDTTTGGYEQYF.

The chain is built from TRBV18 and TRBJ2-3, with 11 bases fitting TRBD2. V lost 0 bases and J lost 7; bases outside the gene matches: 9. This CDR3 has 17 amino acids. Germline assignment: CDR1 KGHSH and CDR2 LQKENI. The CDR3 is CASSPPGLAGGQNTQYF. The CDR3 DNA reads as TGTGCCAGCTCACCACCTGGGTTAGCGGGGGGGCAAAATACGCAGTATTTT.

The V and J genes are TRBV11-2 and TRBJ2-3; TRBD2 matches at 7 bases. Germline V CDR1 and CDR2: SGHAT, FQNNGV. V trimming: 0 bases; J trimming: 13 bases; junction bases outside the gene matches: 10. This CDR3 spans 14 amino acids. CDR3 region: CASSLDSPSGPEYF. The CDR3 DNA sequence: TGTGCCAGCAGCTTAGATTCGCCTAGCGGTCCCGAGTATTTT.

This clone was counted a single time. The rearrangement uses TRBV9 and TRBJ2-5; 12 nucleotides agree with TRBD2. CDR1 and CDR2 (germline): SGDLS, YYNGEE. CDR3 length equals 17 residues. J was trimmed by 6 bases and V by 0 bases; bases with no gene match: 9. CDR3 sequence: CASSVEASGRAGKTQYF. The CDR3 coding sequence is TGTGCCAGCAGCGTAGAGGCTAGCGGGAGGGCCGGAAAGACCCAGTACTTC. The full variable domain, completed using reference TRBV9 and TRBJ2-5, is DSGVTQTPKHLITATGQRVTLRCSPRSGDLSVYWYQQSLDQGLQFLIQYYNGEERAKGNILERFSAQQFPDLHSELNLSSLELGDSALYFCASSVEASGRAGKTQYFGPGTRLLVL.

The chain combines TRBV7-8 with TRBJ1-1, with 10 positions matching TRBD1. Germline loops: CDR1 SGHVS, CDR2 FQNEAQ. J lost 5 bases, V lost 1 base, and 4 bases had no gene match. This CDR3 region has 15 residues. The CDR3 spells CASSLDRTGGTEAFF. The CDR3 nucleotides are TGTGCCAGCAGCTTAGACAGGACAGGGGGGACTGAAGCTTTCTTT.

This clone was seen repeatedly, ten times or more. The chain is built from TRBV6-1 and TRBJ1-1, with D perhaps matching TRBD1 (6 bases). The CDR3 loop spans 13 amino acids. Trimming removed 7 bases at V and 4 bases at J, with 13 bases between. Per the germline V gene, CDR1 is MNHNS and CDR2 is SASEGT. DNA of the CDR3: TGTGCCAGCAATAAAAGGGGGGCCACTGAAGCTTTCTTT. Its protein product is CASNKRGATEAFF.